These 16 T cell receptor beta chains were all obtained from the same sample, sequenced in a study of blood T cell repertoires in COVID-19. Sequencing used immunoSEQ multiplex PCR; TCRdb keeps in-frame clones, though not all of them. Of 71,000 or so clones in the sample, 90% were seen once. The sample comprised peripheral blood. Every receptor here comes from a woman aged 18-30 years with acute or convalescent COVID-19.

The rearrangement uses TRBV3-1 (or the pseudogene TRBV3-2) and TRBJ2-1, with D unresolved. This CDR3 contains 15 residues. CDR1 is LGHDT, CDR2 YNNKEL, per germline (reference sequence). The V gene lost 4 bases and the J gene lost 0 bases, with 10 bases spanning the gap. CDR3 bases: TGTGCCAGCAGCCCAGACTGGAGCTCCTACAATGAGCAGTTCTTC. It specifies CASSPDWSSYNEQFF.

This rearrangement joins TRBV12-3 or TRBV12-4 to TRBJ1-2; 9 nucleotides line up with TRBD1. The CDR3 loop spans 13 amino acids. J lost 7 bases, V lost 6 bases, and 6 bases had no gene match. CDR3 loop: CASRRDRATGYTF. For the CDR3, the DNA is TGTGCCAGCAGACGGGACAGGGCCACTGGCTACACCTTC.

V gene TRBV28 combines with J gene TRBJ1-5; a weak D match, TRBD1 (5 bases). Trimming shortened V by 8 bases and J by 4 bases, and 18 bases separated the two germline ends. From germline, CDR1 is MDHEN and CDR2 SYDVKM. The CDR3 runs to 15 residues. The CDR3 sequence: CASRRPGGWNQPQHF. The CDR3 nucleotides are TGTGCCAGCCGAAGACCGGGGGGTTGGAATCAGCCCCAGCATTTT.

The chain has TRBV28 and TRBJ2-7; 8 bases are a match to TRBD2. The germline V gene encodes CDR1 MDHEN and CDR2 SYDVKM. The length of the CDR3 is 14 residues. The ends lost 6 bases at V and 1 base at J; junction bases unmatched: 5. The CDR3 loop reads CASRPGLVSYEQYF. The CDR3 DNA sequence: TGTGCCAGCAGACCGGGACTAGTATCCTACGAGCAGTACTTC.

CDR3 bases: TGTGCTTCGCGGGACAGGGCTCGCGCGTCTGGGGCCAACGTCCTGACTTTC. Its translation is CASRDRARASGANVLTF. V and J are TRBV27 and TRBJ2-6, with 9 bases lining up with TRBD1. From germline, CDR1 is MNHEY and CDR2 SMNVEV (reference sequence). CDR3 size: 17 residues.

The gene calls are TRBV10-2 and TRBJ1-5, with a possible D match to TRBD1 (5 bases). V lost 6 bases and J lost 7, with 16 bases in between. The germline gives CDR1 WSHSY, CDR2 SAAADI. The CDR3 contains 14 residues. CDR3 residues: CASSAIGGSQPQHF. CDR3 DNA: TGCGCCAGCAGCGCGATCGGGGGGTCCCAGCCCCAGCATTTT.

This clone was recorded once. The genes are TRBV2 and TRBJ1-6; 9 bases are a match to TRBD1. Per the germline V gene, CDR1 is SNHLY and CDR2 is FYNNEI. After removal of 4 bases from V and 5 bases from J, the junction contained 3 bases not matched to a gene. The CDR3 contains 15 residues. CDR3 in amino acids: CASSVQGADNSPLHF. For the CDR3, the DNA is TGTGCCAGCAGTGTACAGGGGGCCGATAATTCACCCCTCCACTTT.

The V gene is TRBV4-3, the J gene TRBJ1-1; 9 bases fit TRBD1. J lost 2 bases, V lost 4 bases, and 11 bases had no gene match. The CDR3 spans 17 residues. Germline CDR1 reads LGHNA; CDR2 reads YSLEER. The CDR3, as DNA: TGCGCCAGCAGCCCCGAACCGGACAGGGGACTAAACACTGAAGCTTTCTTT. As protein: CASSPEPDRGLNTEAFF.

For this clone: Compared with germline, one end of the junction differs, possibly owing to a read error. The chain carries TRBV5-4 and TRBJ2-1, with a weak D call TRBD2 (6 bases). Germline V lookup: CDR1 SGHNT, CDR2 YYREEE (reference sequence). CDR3 size: 15 residues. CDR3 loop: CASNLPGDSYNEQFF. CDR3 nucleotide sequence: TGTGCCAGCAACTTGCCGGGGGACTCCTACAATGAGCAGTTCTTC.

The rearrangement joins TRBV18 to TRBJ2-2, with 7 nucleotides matching TRBD2. CDR3 length: 16 amino acids. The trim removed 2 bases at V and 4 bases at J, leaving 7 bases unmatched. Per germline, CDR1 KGHSH and CDR2 LQKENI. CDR3 in DNA: TGTGCCAGCTCACCAGGAACCGGGGGGAGCACCGGGGAGCTGTTTTTT. It yields the protein CASSPGTGGSTGELFF.

The chain employs TRBV9 and TRBJ2-3; unclear D gene. This CDR3 spans 14 amino acids. Trimming cost V 0 bases and J 2 bases, with 7 bases left between them. CDR1 is SGDLS, CDR2 YYNGEE, per germline. The CDR3 protein is CASSVDSHTDTQYF. In DNA form, the CDR3 reads TGTGCCAGCAGCGTAGACAGCCACACAGATACGCAGTATTTT.

The gene calls are TRBV2 and TRBJ2-2, with 13 bases that match TRBD2. The CDR3 consists of 16 residues. CDR1 SNHLY and CDR2 FYNNEI come from the germline V gene. With 10 bases clipped from V and 5 bases from J, the junction kept 10 bases outside the gene matches. The chain's CDR3 is CAIKGTSGARTGELFF. The CDR3 DNA reads as TGTGCCATCAAAGGGACTAGCGGGGCCCGAACCGGGGAGCTGTTTTTT.

The rearrangement uses TRBV4-1 and TRBJ2-6, with D perhaps TRBD1 (5 bases). Deletions cut 1 base from V and 0 bases from J, with 13 bases between. Germline V gene data show CDR1 as MGHRA and CDR2 as YSYEKL. The CDR3 runs 18 residues. CDR3 sequence: CASSQVLRVPSGANVLTF. Here the CDR3 DNA reads TGCGCCAGCAGCCAAGTTCTCAGGGTCCCCTCTGGGGCCAACGTCCTGACTTTC.

The V call is TRBV7-8, the J call TRBJ1-1; 7 bases line up with TRBD1. Germline trimming cut 5 bases from V and 1 base from J; bases unmatched to any gene: 7. Germline assignment: CDR1 SGHVS and CDR2 FQNEAQ. This CDR3 spans 15 amino acids. The CDR3 spells CASSRAGGPNTEAFF. As DNA, the CDR3 is TGTGCCAGCAGCCGGGCAGGGGGGCCGAACACTGAAGCTTTCTTT.

The chain carries TRBV5-6 and TRBJ2-7; D is possibly TRBD2 (5 bases). CDR1 is SGHDT, CDR2 YYEEEE, per germline. Trimming shortened V by 0 bases and J by 3 bases, and 13 bases separated the two germline ends. This CDR3 comprises 15 residues. The CDR3 nucleotides read TGTGCCAGCAGCTTGGTGTCGCTAGCCGGCTACGAGCAGTACTTC. Translated: CASSLVSLAGYEQYF.

This CDR3 reads CSGRTGYGYTF. The CDR3 DNA sequence: TGCAGCGGCAGGACAGGGTATGGCTACACCTTC. J is TRBJ1-2 and V is TRBV29-1; 8 nucleotides match TRBD1. CDR3 size: 11 residues. The germline gives CDR1 SQVTM, CDR2 ANQGSEA. V lost 7 bases to trimming and J lost 5 bases; unmatched junction nucleotides: 3.